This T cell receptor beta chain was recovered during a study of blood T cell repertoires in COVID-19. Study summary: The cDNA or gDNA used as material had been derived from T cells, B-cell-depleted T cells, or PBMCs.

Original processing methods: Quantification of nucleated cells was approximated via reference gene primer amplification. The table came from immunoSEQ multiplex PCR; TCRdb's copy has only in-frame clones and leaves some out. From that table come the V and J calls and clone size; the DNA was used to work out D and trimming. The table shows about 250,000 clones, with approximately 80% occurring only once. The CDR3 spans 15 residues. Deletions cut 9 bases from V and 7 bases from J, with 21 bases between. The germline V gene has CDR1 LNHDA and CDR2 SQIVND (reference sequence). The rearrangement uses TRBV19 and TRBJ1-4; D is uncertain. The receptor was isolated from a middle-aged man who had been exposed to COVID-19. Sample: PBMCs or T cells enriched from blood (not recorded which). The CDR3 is CASQRAQIGVEKLFF. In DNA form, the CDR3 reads TGTGCCAGCCAACGGGCCCAAATCGGGGTTGAAAAACTGTTTTTT.